This T cell receptor beta chain was identified during a study of T-cell reconstitution after alpha-beta-depleted transplantation in children. Whole-study results and caveats: There were some patients whose high TCRbeta diversity at day 60 came from surviving recipient T cells and thymic progenitors. Expanded clones from the graft, numbering several hundred, reportedly supplied alpha-beta T cells about two months after transplant.

A TCRbeta library incorporating unique molecular identifiers was prepared. TCRdb re-called the PCR reads through MiXCR, storing one row per CDR3 protein. The sample contains around 120,000 distinct CDR3 sequences, more than 20% of which appear only once. This clonotype occurred many times. Its specificity is unknown. This CDR3 spans 13 amino acids. The germline V and J ends were trimmed by 0 bases and 8 bases, with 9 bases remaining between them. This rearrangement joins TRBV12-3 or TRBV12-4 to TRBJ2-3, with D perhaps TRBD1 or TRBD2 (5 bases each). The source material was PBMCs, mostly from graft donor cells, sampled 180 days after TCRalphabeta/CD19-depleted stem cell transplant. This TCR was recovered from a male patient aged 2-15 years who had a stem cell transplant for chronic granulomatous disease, so the T cells may come from the graft donor. The CDR3: CASSLAGVGTQYF. The CDR3 region has the DNA TGTGCCAGCAGTTTAGCGGGGGTGGGTACGCAGTATTTT.